This TCR beta chain originates from a study of T cells in Graves' hyperthyroidism and ophthalmopathy. RNA transcripts gave rise to amplified TCR beta CDR3 regions. Initially, a first-round RT-PCR of the TCR CDR3 employed the HTBI primer set. A single record per CDR3 protein comes from TCRdb applying MiXCR to the multiplex PCR reads. In the table there are 600,000 to 750,000 distinct CDR3 sequences, around 15% of which are singletons. V trimming: 0 bases; J trimming: 1 base; junction bases outside the gene matches: 9. Germline V lookup: CDR1 MNHEY, CDR2 SVGEGT. CDR3 length equals 18 residues. Hyperthyroidism patients were newly diagnosed, had disease duration under 2 months, and were aged 18 to 65 years. There are a few counts of this clonotype.

The V and J genes are TRBV6-2 or TRBV6-3 and TRBJ1-5, with TRBD1 matching over 7 bases. Specimen: blood. The clonotype comes from a middle-aged man with Graves' hyperthyroidism. The CDR3 loop reads CASSYSGPTGSSNQPQHF. CDR3 coding DNA: TGTGCCAGCAGTTACTCCGGCCCGACAGGGTCGAGCAATCAGCCCCAGCATTTT.